This note documents a single T cell receptor beta chain sequence. Its target antigen remains unknown. The record has no base qualities; no much larger clone is one base away. The sample comes from a study of control samples from healthy donors and cancer patients (dated by TCRdb to about 2020). Libraries were built with the immunoSEQ multiplex PCR assay. This is the immuneACCESS table as TCRdb keeps it, with only in-frame sequences that have V and J called. A part of the clones is gone; compared with another copy, unresolved V genes explain less than half, and the rest is unexplained. In all, the sample holds about 46,000 clones, and more than 70% of those were seen once. About 40% of the sample is held by the ten biggest clonotypes. Input material: PBMCs. This clonotype was sampled from a man in his fifties or sixties with head and neck cancer.

The encoded CDR3 is CAISVGDTDTQYF. The DNA sequence is given as TGTGCCATCAGTGTGGGGGACACAGATACGCAGTATTTT. The rearrangement combines TRBV10-3 with TRBJ2-3; the D gene could be TRBD1 or TRBD2, each one agreeing over 5 bases. V loses 4 bases, J loses 2 bases, and the germline ends lie 7 bases apart. The CDR3, cysteine through phenylalanine, is 13 amino acids long. CDR3 DNA only is kept here, 39 bases in frame from base 1. The germline V gene sets CDR1 to ENHRY and CDR2 to SYGVKD.